The 3 T cell receptor beta chains presented below share a single source sample, sequenced in a study of blood T cell repertoires in COVID-19. The method was immunoSEQ multiplex PCR; TCRdb's version includes in-frame clones alone and lacks a portion of them. The sample records some 520,000 clones, 75% to 90% being singletons. Sample: peripheral blood. The receptor set was obtained from a man between 18 and 35 years old with COVID-19, enrolled during active disease.

V is TRBV30 and J is TRBJ2-7, with 7 nucleotides matching TRBD1. CDR3 length: 14 amino acids. V lost 3 bases to trimming and J lost 4 bases; unmatched junction nucleotides: 9. Germline values: CDR1 GTSNPN, CDR2 SVGIG (reference sequence). The CDR3 sequence: CAWRTAQGVYEQYF. DNA of the CDR3: TGTGCCTGGAGAACAGCCCAGGGGGTATACGAGCAGTACTTC.

The chain has TRBV7-9 and TRBJ2-1, with 11 bases that match TRBD2. The J segment lost 7 bases and the V segment lost 4 bases, leaving 9 bases of the junction unmatched. Germline CDR1 reads SEHNR; CDR2 reads FQNEAQ (reference sequence). The CDR3 length is 16 residues. CDR3 in amino acids: CASSSELAGVGNEQFF. CDR3 DNA: TGTGCCAGCAGCTCCGAACTAGCGGGAGTAGGGAATGAGCAGTTCTTC.

This chain connects TRBV29-1 to TRBJ2-1; TRBD2 matches 8 bases. CDR3 length: 14 residues. CDR1 and CDR2 from the germline V gene are SQVTM and ANQGSEA. V gave up 6 bases and J gave up 5 bases; unmatched junction bases: 9. CDR3 protein: CSVLVGGGNNEQFF. The CDR3 nucleotides read TGCAGCGTCTTGGTGGGCGGGGGGAACAATGAGCAGTTCTTC.